The 19 T cell receptor beta chains in this list originate from one sample, sequenced in a study of T cell repertoires in cytomegalovirus infection. TCRdb passed the reads through MiXCR, listing each CDR3 protein once. The sample lists 200,000 to 300,000 distinct CDR3 sequences; 8% to 9.5% were seen once. The material sequenced was PBMCs. Receptors originate from a human donor in good health (CMV status not recorded). Some clones in this sample may be carry-over from other donors' samples.

This clonotype was picked up a small number of times. V is TRBV7-9 and J is TRBJ2-1; 7 bases map to TRBD1. The V gene's germline CDR1 is SEHNR and CDR2 FQNEAQ (reference sequence). This CDR3 has 18 residues. After removal of 0 bases from V and 2 bases from J, the junction contained 10 bases not matched to a gene. The CDR3, as DNA: TGTGCCAGCAGCTTAGCTATCGGCGTAGGGGGCACCTACAATGAGCAGTTCTTC. Translation gives CASSLAIGVGGTYNEQFF. Based on the CDR3 plus reference TRBV7-9 and TRBJ2-1, the full variable domain is DTGVSQNPRHKITKRGQNVTFRCDPISEHNRLYWYRQTLGQGPEFLTYFQNEAQLEKSRLLSDRFSAERPKGSFSTLEIQRTEQGDSAMYLCASSLAIGVGGTYNEQFFGPGTRLTVL.

This clonotype was seen repeatedly, ten times or more. V and J are TRBV7-2 and TRBJ1-2, with D perhaps matching TRBD1 (6 bases). Trimming pared 0 bases from V and 1 base from J, leaving 12 bases between. This CDR3 is built from 16 residues. Germline V lookup: CDR1 SGHTA, CDR2 FQGNSA. The CDR3: CASSLAPGGINYGYTF. The CDR3 coding sequence is TGTGCCAGCAGCTTAGCGCCGGGGGGCATTAACTATGGCTACACCTTC.

This clonotype occurred many times. This chain uses TRBV7-2 with TRBJ2-3; 12 bases are shared with TRBD2. The germline V gene has CDR1 SGHTA and CDR2 FQGNSA. This CDR3 is built from 17 residues. Losses at the gene ends were 2 bases for V and 4 bases for J; bases not matched to a gene: 7. The chain's CDR3 is CASSLPELAGGPDTQYF. As DNA, the CDR3 is TGTGCCAGCAGCTTACCGGAACTAGCGGGGGGCCCAGATACGCAGTATTTT.

At least ten counts were recorded for this clonotype. This chain joins TRBV20-1 and TRBJ1-4; TRBD1 matches at 7 bases. The CDR3 covers 15 residues. Unmatched junction bases numbered 8, after V lost 4 bases and J lost 3 bases. Germline V lookup: CDR1 DFQATT, CDR2 SNEGSKA (reference sequence). This CDR3 reads CSATLSGGANEKLFF. The CDR3 nucleotides read TGCAGTGCTACCTTGTCAGGGGGAGCTAATGAAAAACTGTTTTTT.

V gene TRBV11-2 combines with J gene TRBJ1-4; 8 bases line up with TRBD1. Germline V lookup: CDR1 SGHAT, CDR2 FQNNGV. The V segment lost 5 bases and the J segment 7 bases; nucleotides outside the gene matches: 12. The CDR3 loop spans 16 amino acids. The CDR3 sequence is CASSQRQGKGAEKLFF. CDR3 nucleotide sequence: TGTGCCAGCAGCCAACGACAGGGGAAGGGAGCTGAAAAACTGTTTTTT.

Ten or more counts support this clonotype. The rearrangement links TRBV11-2 to TRBJ2-7, with 8 bases matching TRBD2. The CDR3 totals 16 residues. Germline trimming cut 5 bases from V and 2 bases from J; bases unmatched to any gene: 11. Germline CDR1 SGHAT, CDR2 FQNNGV. The DNA of the CDR3 is TGTGCCAGCAGCCCACCCGGAAATAGCGGGACCTACGAGCAGTACTTC. It specifies CASSPPGNSGTYEQYF. Using reference TRBV11-2 and TRBJ2-7 for the parts outside the CDR3, the full variable domain is EAGVAQSPRYKIIEKRQSVAFWCNPISGHATLYWYQQILGQGPKLLIQFQNNGVVDDSQLPKDRFSAERLKGVDSTLKIQPAKLEDSAVYLCASSPPGNSGTYEQYFGPGTRLTVT.

This clonotype was observed many times. V gene TRBV7-8 combines with J gene TRBJ2-1; no definite D call. Germline V CDR1 and CDR2: SGHVS, FQNEAQ. The CDR3 spans 12 residues. V was pared by 4 bases and J by 9 bases, with 10 bases between. In nucleotides, the CDR3 is TGTGCCAGCAGCTACCCCCCCGCTGAGCAGTTCTTC. It is translated as CASSYPPAEQFF. Together with reference TRBV7-8 and TRBJ2-1, the CDR3 gives the full variable domain: GAGVSQSPRYKVAKRGQDVALRCDPISGHVSLFWYQQALGQGPEFLTYFQNEAQLDKSGLPSDRFFAERPEGSVSTLKIQRTQQEDSAVYLCASSYPPAEQFFGPGTRLTVL.

On this clonotype itself: Possible read error: a much larger clone is one base away. This chain links TRBV7-8 with TRBJ1-2; TRBD1 matches 7 bases. The V gene's germline CDR1 is SGHVS and CDR2 FQNEAQ. This CDR3 is 15 amino acids long. CDR3 protein: CASSLGGQTNYSYTF. DNA of the CDR3: TGTGCCAGCAGCTTAGGGGGACAGACTAACTATAGCTACACCTTC. The entire variable domain, with the rest obtained from reference TRBV7-8 and TRBJ1-2, is as follows: GAGVSQSPRYKVAKRGQDVALRCDPISGHVSLFWYQQALGQGPEFLTYFQNEAQLDKSGLPSDRFFAERPEGSVSTLKIQRTQQEDSAVYLCASSLGGQTNYSYTFGSGTRLTVV.

This clonotype occurred many times. The V gene is TRBV6-2 or TRBV6-3, the J gene TRBJ1-1; 9 bases agree with TRBD1. There are 16 residues in the CDR3. Germline V CDR1 and CDR2: MNHEY, SVGEGT. V shed 5 bases and J 3 bases; nucleotides not matched to a gene: 10. CDR3: CASSRQGVGGDTEAFF. The CDR3, as DNA: TGTGCCAGCAGTCGACAGGGGGTCGGTGGGGACACTGAAGCTTTCTTT.

This clonotype was counted at least ten times. The rearrangement uses TRBV7-8 and TRBJ2-2; no definite D call. Germline assignment: CDR1 SGHVS and CDR2 FQNEAQ. The germline V and J ends were trimmed by 3 bases and 2 bases, with 4 bases remaining between them. CDR3 size: 13 residues. Written as DNA, the CDR3 is TGTGCCAGCAGCTTCATAAACACCGGGGAGCTGTTTTTT. Its protein product is CASSFINTGELFF.

The gene calls are TRBV11-2 and TRBJ2-3; the match to TRBD2 covers 10 bases. V shed 4 bases and J 5 bases; nucleotides not matched to a gene: 9. The CDR3 loop spans 16 amino acids. CDR1 and CDR2 (germline): SGHAT, FQNNGV. This chain's CDR3 is CASSSQAGGLLDTQYF. CDR3 sequence (DNA): TGTGCCAGCAGCTCGCAAGCGGGGGGGTTGTTAGATACGCAGTATTTT.

This clonotype has more than one count but fewer than ten. J is TRBJ1-1 and V is TRBV28; tentative D call: TRBD1 (5 bases). Deletions cut 2 bases from V and 5 bases from J, with 12 bases between. CDR1 is MDHEN, CDR2 SYDVKM, per germline. CDR3 size: 14 residues. CDR3 residues: CASSLGHLGTEAFF. In nucleotides, the CDR3 is TGTGCCAGCAGTTTAGGACATCTGGGAACTGAAGCTTTCTTT.

In the case of this clonotype: This may be a read error, as it is one base from a much larger clone. This chain connects TRBV6-2 or TRBV6-3 to TRBJ2-2, with 10 bases fitting TRBD2. The CDR3 is 15 amino acids. Germline CDR1 and CDR2: MNHEY and SVGEGT. CDR3 DNA: TGTGGCAGCAGAAGACTAGCGGGTAACACCGGGGAGCTGTTTTTT. It specifies CGSRRLAGNTGELFF.

This clonotype showed up many times. V and J are TRBV19 and TRBJ2-3, with D unclear. The germline V and J ends were trimmed by 9 bases and 0 bases, with 16 bases remaining between them. The germline CDR1 and CDR2 sequences are LNHDA and SQIVND (reference sequence). The CDR3 consists of 15 residues. The CDR3 loop reads CASRRTYPSTDTQYF. CDR3 bases: TGTGCCAGCAGACGGACCTATCCTAGCACAGATACGCAGTATTTT.

This clonotype was detected many times. J is TRBJ2-7 and V is TRBV7-2; D remains ambiguous. V gave up 5 bases and J gave up 0 bases, with 8 bases separating them. The CDR3 has 13 amino acids. From germline, CDR1 is SGHTA and CDR2 FQGNSA. CDR3 nucleotides: TGTGCCAGCAGCCTCCCGAGCTCCTACGAGCAGTACTTC. Amino acids: CASSLPSSYEQYF.

In regard to this clonotype: This sequence may be a read error, since a much larger clone differs from it by one base. The V and J genes are TRBV7-2 and TRBJ2-3, with TRBD2 matching over 9 bases. The CDR3 covers 17 residues. CDR1 is SGHTA, CDR2 FQGNSA, per germline. The CDR3 nucleotides are TGTGCCAGCAGCCGGACTGGAGCGGGGGGCGGAACAGATATGCAGTATTTT. Protein product: CASSRTGAGGGTDMQYF.

J is TRBJ2-2 and V is TRBV15, with 10 bases identical to TRBD1. After removal of 8 bases from V and 3 bases from J, the junction contained 6 bases not matched to a gene. Germline CDR1 LNHNV, CDR2 YYDKDF (reference sequence). The CDR3 consists of 15 residues. CDR3 region: CATRRTGGDTGELFF. The CDR3 DNA is TGTGCCACCCGTCGGACAGGGGGTGACACCGGGGAGCTGTTTTTT.

The V and J genes are TRBV24-1 and TRBJ1-1, with 9 bases identical to TRBD1. CDR1 and CDR2 from the germline V gene are KGHDR and SFDVKD. V lost 10 bases and J lost 1; bases outside the gene matches: 6. CDR3 size: 14 residues. DNA for the CDR3: TGTGCCACGCAACAGGGGGCCAGGAACACTGAAGCTTTCTTT. As protein: CATQQGARNTEAFF.

The sample holds many counts of this clonotype. V is TRBV7-2 and J is TRBJ1-6; no clear D gene. The CDR3 contains 15 residues. Per germline, CDR1 SGHTA and CDR2 FQGNSA. V lost 1 base and J lost 9, with 13 bases in between. This CDR3 is CASSLVTDLGSPLHF. CDR3 bases: TGTGCCAGCAGCTTAGTTACTGATCTAGGTTCACCCCTCCACTTT.